This paragraph covers one TCR beta chain sequence. The authors' processing: By means of reference gene primer amplification, nucleated cell counts were estimated. Sequencing was performed with immunoSEQ multiplex PCR; in TCRdb, only in-frame clones are kept and a portion is missing. V and J calls and clone size are as listed in that table; D and trimming were resolved from the DNA. The sample consists of more than 45,000 clones, 85% to 90% of them appearing once. The sample is drawn from a study of blood T cell repertoires in COVID-19. Study-wide context: Acute and convalescent COVID-19 samples came from the United States, Italy and Spain. The analysed material was cDNA or gDNA that came from T cells, B-cell-depleted T cells, or PBMCs.

The CDR3 loop spans 14 amino acids. Germline loops: CDR1 WNHNN, CDR2 SYGVQD (reference sequence). V shed 2 bases, J shed 6 bases, and the junction held 3 bases outside the gene matches. The sequencing sample was made of peripheral blood. This sequence was found in a human donor in a cohort sampled during active COVID-19. This sequence joins TRBV10-1 and TRBJ2-1; TRBD2 matches 8 bases. The CDR3: CASSEIREGNEQFF. The CDR3, as DNA: TGCGCCAGCAGTGAGATACGGGAGGGCAATGAGCAGTTCTTC.